The rows below give T cell receptor beta chains drawn from one sample of a study of cytomegalovirus exposure and HLA in healthy donors. Produced via immunoSEQ multiplex PCR; TCRdb's table is partial and in-frame only. The sample shows about 160,000 clones, less than 90% of them seen only once. Material for sequencing was PBMCs. All receptors come from a woman under 30 in good health and CMV-seronegative. Each CDR3 is given with its conserved first and last residue. D genes are given only for firm matches. Expanded clones get a size class; other rows say once, few or many, or leave the size out.

J,V,D,size,CDR3,DNA
TRBJ1-5,TRBV18,-,once,CASSPSGRSNQPQHF,TGTGCCAGCTCACCAAGCGGGCGGAGCAATCAGCCCCAGCATTTT
TRBJ2-2,TRBV10-3,-,-,CAIKGGGNTGELFF,TGTGCCATCAAGGGCGGAGGGAACACCGGGGAGCTGTTTTTT
TRBJ1-5,TRBV2,TRBD1,few,CASRTGNSNNQPQHF,TGTGCCAGCAGGACAGGGAACTCGAACAATCAGCCCCAGCATTTT
TRBJ1-2,TRBV9,TRBD1,-,CASSLGTGGYTF,TGTGCCAGCAGCCTGGGGACAGGTGGCTACACCTTC
TRBJ2-1,TRBV29-1,TRBD2,once,CSVEGRTSGGSSYNEQFF,TGCAGCGTTGAAGGGCGGACTAGCGGCGGTAGCTCCTACAATGAGCAGTTCTTC
TRBJ1-1,TRBV28,-,-,CASIGFEAFF,TGTGCCAGCATCGGGTTTGAAGCTTTCTTT
TRBJ2-4,TRBV2,TRBD1,-,CASRDRGEGIQYF,TGTGCCAGCAGGGACAGGGGTGAGGGCATTCAGTACTTC
TRBJ2-1,TRBV28,-,-,CASRGLTRAEQFF,TGTGCCAGCAGGGGGTTGACTAGGGCGGAGCAGTTCTTC
TRBJ1-2,TRBV19,-,-,CASSFRGPAYGYTF,TGTGCCAGTAGTTTCAGAGGGCCAGCCTATGGCTACACCTTC
TRBJ1-5,TRBV15,-,-,CATSRDRGEATFSNQPQHF,TGTGCCACCAGCAGAGATCGAGGTGAGGCTACTTTTAGCAATCAGCCCCAGCATTTT
TRBJ1-6,TRBV7-2,-,-,CASSARPTESPLHF,TGTGCCAGCAGCGCACGACCGACAGAATCACCCCTCCACTTT
TRBJ1-2,TRBV28,-,-,CASSYLWSENYGYTF,TGTGCCAGCAGCTACCTCTGGTCTGAAAACTATGGCTACACCTTC
TRBJ2-3,TRBV5-5,-,-,CASSLELALISTDTQYF,TGTGCCAGCAGCTTGGAACTAGCTCTAATTAGCACAGATACGCAGTATTTT
TRBJ2-1,TRBV27,TRBD2,-,CASSLRGASSYNEQFF,TGTGCCAGCAGTTTGCGGGGGGCCAGCTCCTACAATGAGCAGTTCTTC
TRBJ2-7,TRBV28,TRBD1,-,CASSLAGTGRKGSYEQYF,TGTGCCAGCAGTTTAGCCGGGACAGGTAGAAAAGGGTCCTACGAGCAGTACTTC
TRBJ1-1,TRBV18,-,-,CASSPPTAEAFF,TGTGCCAGCTCACCACCGACAGCTGAAGCTTTCTTT
TRBJ1-1,TRBV7-9,TRBD1,-,CASSFWDSTKAFF,TGTGCCAGCAGCTTCTGGGACAGTACCAAAGCTTTCTTT
TRBJ2-5,TRBV5-1,TRBD1,-,CASSPNRGQAETQYF,TGCGCCAGCAGCCCTAACAGGGGGCAGGCGGAGACCCAGTACTTC
TRBJ2-7,TRBV5-5,-,-,CASSLDGPGWHYEQYF,TGTGCCAGCAGCTTGGACGGGCCAGGGTGGCACTACGAGCAGTACTTC
TRBJ1-4,TRBV25-1,TRBD1,few,CASSDGQGPNEKLFF,TGTGCCAGCAGTGACGGACAGGGACCTAATGAAAAACTGTTTTTT
TRBJ2-1,TRBV28,-,-,CASLGRGGNNEQFF,TGTGCCAGCCTTGGGAGGGGGGGTAACAATGAGCAGTTCTTC
TRBJ1-2,TRBV19,-,once,CASSWTDIYGYTF,TGTGCCAGTAGTTGGACGGACATCTATGGCTACACCTTC
TRBJ2-2,TRBV2,TRBD2,-,CAVSRGWLAGVTGELFF,TGTGCCGTCTCCCGAGGTTGGCTAGCGGGAGTCACCGGGGAGCTGTTTTTT
TRBJ2-3,TRBV7-2,TRBD2,-,CASSLNPAGGGTDTQYF,TGTGCCAGCAGCCTAAACCCAGCGGGGGGTGGGACAGATACGCAGTATTTT
TRBJ2-2,TRBV23-1,-,-,CASSQSPATADANTGELFF,TGCGCCAGCAGTCAATCTCCAGCGACAGCCGACGCGAACACCGGGGAGCTGTTTTTT
TRBJ2-7,TRBV18,-,once,CASSPIAGTYEQYF,TGTGCCAGCTCACCGATTGCAGGTACCTACGAGCAGTACTTC
TRBJ2-3,TRBV30,-,-,CAWSSKGDPRGGGTDTQYF,TGTGCCTGGAGCTCGAAGGGGGACCCAAGGGGGGGTGGCACAGATACGCAGTATTTT
TRBJ1-1,TRBV5-1,-,-,CASSLALNTEAFF,TGCGCCAGCAGTTTGGCCTTGAACACTGAAGCTTTCTTT
TRBJ2-7,TRBV28,-,-,CASSLYRTTYEQYF,TGTGCCAGCAGCCTCTACAGGACCACCTACGAGCAGTACTTC
TRBJ2-1,TRBV9,TRBD2,-,CASSRRILAGEFNEQFF,TGTGCCAGCAGTCGTAGGATACTAGCGGGAGAATTTAATGAGCAGTTCTTC
TRBJ2-7,TRBV6-5,-,few,CASRPRGGLWEQYF,TGTGCCAGCAGACCCCGTGGCGGGCTTTGGGAGCAGTACTTC
TRBJ2-1,TRBV2,-,-,CASSGLSDEQFF,TGTGCCAGCTCTGGACTATCCGATGAGCAGTTCTTC
TRBJ2-1,TRBV4-1,-,-,CASSHKEGFIEEFF,TGCGCCAGCAGCCATAAGGAGGGGTTCATAGAGGAGTTCTTC
TRBJ2-3,TRBV30,TRBD2,-,CAWSGRAGDLQREGRVDTQYF,TGTGCCTGGAGTGGGAGGGCAGGGGATCTTCAGCGGGAGGGCCGAGTAGATACGCAGTATTTT
TRBJ2-1,TRBV6-4,TRBD1,-,CASSEIGSRDRGGEQFF,TGTGCCAGCAGTGAAATTGGGTCTAGGGACAGGGGCGGTGAGCAGTTCTTC
TRBJ2-7,TRBV30,TRBD1,-,CACDRGSYEQYF,TGTGCCTGTGACAGGGGCTCTTACGAGCAGTACTTC
TRBJ2-5,TRBV14,-,-,CASSQDNVTPAGAQYF,TGTGCCAGCAGCCAAGATAATGTGACGCCGGCCGGGGCCCAGTACTTC